This T cell receptor (beta chain) originates from a study of control samples from healthy donors and cancer patients. Repertoires were generated with immunoSEQ multiplex PCR, while TCRdb's copy carries only in-frame clones and drops some. The sample lists approximately 81,000 clones; 94% were seen once. Germline CDR1 MNHEY, CDR2 SVGAGI. The V and J ends lost 6 bases and 4 bases respectively, with 13 bases between them. The CDR3 contains 14 residues. This receptor was obtained from a woman between 18 and 30 years old in good health. The sequenced sample was blood. J is TRBJ1-5 and V is TRBV6-5; D remains unclear. The CDR3 here is CASSGVGINQPQHF. CDR3 coding DNA: TGTGCCAGCAGCGGAGTGGGGATAAATCAGCCCCAGCATTTT.